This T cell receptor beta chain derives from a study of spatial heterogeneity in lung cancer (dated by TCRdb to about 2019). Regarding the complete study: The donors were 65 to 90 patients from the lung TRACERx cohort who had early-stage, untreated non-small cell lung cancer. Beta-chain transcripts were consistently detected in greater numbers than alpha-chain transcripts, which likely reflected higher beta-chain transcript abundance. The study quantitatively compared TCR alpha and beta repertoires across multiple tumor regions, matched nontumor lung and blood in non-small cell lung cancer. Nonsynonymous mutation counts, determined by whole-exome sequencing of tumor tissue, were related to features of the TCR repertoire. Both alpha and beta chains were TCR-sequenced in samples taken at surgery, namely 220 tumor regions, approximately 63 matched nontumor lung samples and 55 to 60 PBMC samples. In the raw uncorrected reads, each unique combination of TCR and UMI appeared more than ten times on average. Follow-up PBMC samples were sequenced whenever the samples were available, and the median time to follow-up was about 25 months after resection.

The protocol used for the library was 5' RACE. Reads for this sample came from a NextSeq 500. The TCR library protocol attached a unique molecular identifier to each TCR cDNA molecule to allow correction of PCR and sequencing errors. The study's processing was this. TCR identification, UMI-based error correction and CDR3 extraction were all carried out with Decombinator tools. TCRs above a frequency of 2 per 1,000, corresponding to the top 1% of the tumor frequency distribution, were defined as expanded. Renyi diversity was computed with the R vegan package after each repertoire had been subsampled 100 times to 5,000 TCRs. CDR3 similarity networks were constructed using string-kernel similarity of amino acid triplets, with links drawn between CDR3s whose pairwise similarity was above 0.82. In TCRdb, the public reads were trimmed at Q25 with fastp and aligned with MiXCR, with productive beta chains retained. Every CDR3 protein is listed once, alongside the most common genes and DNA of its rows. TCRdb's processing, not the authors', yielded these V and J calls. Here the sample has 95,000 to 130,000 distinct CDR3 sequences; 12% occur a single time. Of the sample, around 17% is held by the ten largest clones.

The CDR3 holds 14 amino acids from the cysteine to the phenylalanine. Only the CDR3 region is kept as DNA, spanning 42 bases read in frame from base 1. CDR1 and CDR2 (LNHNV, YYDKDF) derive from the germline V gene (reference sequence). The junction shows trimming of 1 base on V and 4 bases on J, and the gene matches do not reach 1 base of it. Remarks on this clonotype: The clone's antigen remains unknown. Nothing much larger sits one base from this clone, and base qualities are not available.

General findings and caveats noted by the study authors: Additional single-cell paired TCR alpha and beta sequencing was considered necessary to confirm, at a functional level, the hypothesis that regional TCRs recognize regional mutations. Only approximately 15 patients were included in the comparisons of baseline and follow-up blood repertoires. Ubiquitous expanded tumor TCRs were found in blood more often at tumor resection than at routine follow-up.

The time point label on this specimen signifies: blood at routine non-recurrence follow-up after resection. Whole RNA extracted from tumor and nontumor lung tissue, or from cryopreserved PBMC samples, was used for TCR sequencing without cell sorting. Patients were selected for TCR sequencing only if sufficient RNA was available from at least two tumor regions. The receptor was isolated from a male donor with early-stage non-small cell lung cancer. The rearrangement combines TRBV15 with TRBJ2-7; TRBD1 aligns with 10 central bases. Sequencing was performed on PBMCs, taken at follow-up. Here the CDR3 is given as CATSRGQGAYEQYF. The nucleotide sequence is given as TGTGCCACCAGCAGAGGACAGGGGGCGTACGAGCAGTACTTC.